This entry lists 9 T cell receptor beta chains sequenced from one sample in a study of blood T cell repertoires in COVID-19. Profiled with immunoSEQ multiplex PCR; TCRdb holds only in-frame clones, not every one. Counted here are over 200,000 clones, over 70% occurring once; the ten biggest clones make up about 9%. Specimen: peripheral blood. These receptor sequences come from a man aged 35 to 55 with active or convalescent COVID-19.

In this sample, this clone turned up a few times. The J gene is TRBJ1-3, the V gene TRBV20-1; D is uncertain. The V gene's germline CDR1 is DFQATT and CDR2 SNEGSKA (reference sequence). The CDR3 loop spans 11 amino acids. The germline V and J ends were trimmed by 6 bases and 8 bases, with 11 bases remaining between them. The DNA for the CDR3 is TGCAGTGCCCGGTACGAAGACACCATATATTTT. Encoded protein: CSARYEDTIYF.

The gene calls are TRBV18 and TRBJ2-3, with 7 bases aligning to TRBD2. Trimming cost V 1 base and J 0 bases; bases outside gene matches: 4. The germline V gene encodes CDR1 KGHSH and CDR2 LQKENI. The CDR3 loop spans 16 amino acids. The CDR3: CASSPRAGDSTDTQYF. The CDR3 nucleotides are TGTGCCAGCTCACCACGGGCGGGGGATAGCACAGATACGCAGTATTTT.

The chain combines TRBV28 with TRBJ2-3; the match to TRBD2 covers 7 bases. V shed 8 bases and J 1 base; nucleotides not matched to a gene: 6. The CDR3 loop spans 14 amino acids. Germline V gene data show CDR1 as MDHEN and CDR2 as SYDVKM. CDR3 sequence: CASLSSGGTDTQYF. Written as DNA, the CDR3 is TGTGCCAGCCTCTCCAGCGGGGGCACAGATACGCAGTATTTT.

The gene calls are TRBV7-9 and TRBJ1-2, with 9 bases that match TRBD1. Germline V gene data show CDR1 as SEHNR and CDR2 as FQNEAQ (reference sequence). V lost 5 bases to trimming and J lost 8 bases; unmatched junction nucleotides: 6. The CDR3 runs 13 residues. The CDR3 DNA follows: TGTGCCAGCAGCGCCGGACAGGGGAGGGGCTACACCTTC. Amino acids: CASSAGQGRGYTF. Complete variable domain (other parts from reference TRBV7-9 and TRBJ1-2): DTGVSQNPRHKITKRGQNVTFRCDPISEHNRLYWYRQTLGQGPEFLTYFQNEAQLEKSRLLSDRFSAERPKGSFSTLEIQRTEQGDSAMYLCASSAGQGRGYTFGSGTRLTVV.

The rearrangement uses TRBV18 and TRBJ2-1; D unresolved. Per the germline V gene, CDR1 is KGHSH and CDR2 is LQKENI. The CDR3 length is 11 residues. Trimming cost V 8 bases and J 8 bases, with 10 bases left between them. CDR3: CASLRVHEQFF. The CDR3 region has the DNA TGTGCCAGCCTCCGGGTACATGAGCAGTTCTTC.

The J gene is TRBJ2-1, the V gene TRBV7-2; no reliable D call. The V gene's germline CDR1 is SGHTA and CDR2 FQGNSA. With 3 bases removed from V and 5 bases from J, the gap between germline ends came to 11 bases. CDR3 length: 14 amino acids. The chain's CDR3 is CASSFNYPNNEQFF. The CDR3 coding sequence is TGTGCCAGCAGCTTTAACTATCCTAACAATGAGCAGTTCTTC. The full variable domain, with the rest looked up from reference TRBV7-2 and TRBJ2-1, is GAGVSQSPSNKVTEKGKDVELRCDPISGHTALYWYRQSLGQGLEFLIYFQGNSAPDKSGLPSDRFSAERTGGSVSTLTIQRTQQEDSAVYLCASSFNYPNNEQFFGPGTRLTVL.

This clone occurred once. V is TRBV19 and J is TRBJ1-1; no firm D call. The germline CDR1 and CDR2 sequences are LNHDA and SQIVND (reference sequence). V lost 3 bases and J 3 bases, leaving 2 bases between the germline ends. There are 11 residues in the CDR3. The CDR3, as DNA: TGTGCCAGTAGTATCGACACTGAAGCTTTCTTT. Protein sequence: CASSIDTEAFF.

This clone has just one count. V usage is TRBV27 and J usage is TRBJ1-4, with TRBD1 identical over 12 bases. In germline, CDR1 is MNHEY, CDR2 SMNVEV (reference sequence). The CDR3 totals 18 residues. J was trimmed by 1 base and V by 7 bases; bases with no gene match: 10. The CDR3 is CASNPRDRGRVTNEKLFF. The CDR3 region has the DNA TGTGCCAGCAACCCCCGGGACAGGGGGCGAGTAACTAATGAAAAACTGTTTTTT.

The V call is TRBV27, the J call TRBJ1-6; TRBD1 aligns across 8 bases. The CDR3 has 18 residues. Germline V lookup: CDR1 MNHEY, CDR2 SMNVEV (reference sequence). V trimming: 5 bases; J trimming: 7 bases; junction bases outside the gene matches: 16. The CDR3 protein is CASSLSFRGHTRNSPLHF. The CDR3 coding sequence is TGTGCCAGCAGTCTTTCGTTCAGGGGGCATACTCGGAATTCACCCCTCCACTTT.